Below are 5 T cell receptor beta chains sequenced from a single sample in a study of T cell responses to AZD1222 COVID-19 vaccine (dated by TCRdb to about 2021). The library was generated by the immunoSEQ multiplex PCR assay. Not all clones reach the TCRdb copy of this immuneACCESS table, which keeps in-frame sequences only. Checked studies attribute under half of the gap to unresolved V genes and leave the rest unexplained. This sample lists about 170,000 clones; roughly 85% were detected once. The ten most abundant clones make up 0.85% to 1.2% of the sample. The time point label of this sample denotes: about 28 days (+/-7) after the second vaccine dose. This specimen consisted of peripheral blood, obtained 28 days after the second AZD1222 dose. All receptors derive from an adult who received the AZD1222 COVID-19 vaccine.

V and J are TRBV11-2 and TRBJ2-3; 8 bases are a match to TRBD2. This CDR3 comprises 17 residues. J was trimmed by 0 bases and V by 2 bases; bases with no gene match: 7. The germline V gene encodes CDR1 SGHAT and CDR2 FQNNGV. CDR3 sequence reads: CASSLMVAGRSTDTQYF. The CDR3, as DNA: TGTGCCAGCAGCTTAATGGTAGCGGGGAGGAGCACAGATACGCAGTATTTT.

J is TRBJ2-4 and V is TRBV7-9; D ambiguous. V lost 3 bases and J 3 bases, leaving 15 bases between the germline ends. The CDR3 has 16 amino acids. CDR1 SEHNR and CDR2 FQNEAQ come from the germline V gene (reference sequence). CDR3 bases: TGTGCCAGCAGCTTCGAGTTCCGGTGGGACAAAAACATTCAGTACTTC. Translation gives CASSFEFRWDKNIQYF.

The chain couples TRBV27 to TRBJ1-5, with D possibly being TRBD1 (5 bases). V was cut by 5 bases and J by 7 bases, with 12 bases left in between. Germline loops: CDR1 MNHEY, CDR2 SMNVEV (reference sequence). The CDR3 extends over 13 amino acids. CDR3 DNA sequence: TGTGCCAGCAGTCCCTATGGACACCAGCCCCAGCATTTT. Its protein product is CASSPYGHQPQHF.

The chain combines TRBV19 with TRBJ1-1; TRBD1 might be the D (5 bases). V dropped 3 bases and J dropped 8 bases, with 25 bases sitting between them. CDR1 is LNHDA and CDR2 is SQIVND in the germline V gene (reference sequence). There are 17 residues in the CDR3. Here the CDR3 DNA reads TGTGCCAGTAGTATTTTCGGACTCACGAGCTTGGGGGGAGAAGCTTTCTTT. This translates into CASSIFGLTSLGGEAFF.

The J gene is TRBJ1-5, the V gene TRBV7-8; TRBD1 might be the D (5 bases). CDR3 length equals 16 residues. Germline CDR1 and CDR2: SGHVS and FQNEAQ. Deletions cut 5 bases from V and 9 bases from J, with 23 bases between. CDR3 region: CASSQELGRTLGPQHF. The CDR3 nucleotides read TGTGCCAGCAGCCAGGAGTTGGGACGGACTTTAGGGCCCCAGCATTTT.